This TCR beta chain was profiled in a study of T cell changes during pregnancy in multiple sclerosis. Sequencing used immunoSEQ multiplex PCR; TCRdb keeps in-frame clones, though not all of them. The sample has about 13,000 clones; 75% to 90% are singletons. The clonotype comes from a female donor in good health, enrolled as a control in a pregnancy study. The source material was CD8+ T cells from peripheral blood mononuclear cells, sampled after pregnancy.

The CDR3 is CASSLDRDSYEQYF. In DNA form, the CDR3 reads TGTGCCAGCAGCTTGGACAGGGATTCCTACGAGCAGTACTTC. This chain links TRBV5-6 with TRBJ2-7, with D possibly matching TRBD1 (6 bases). Germline V gives CDR1 SGHDT, CDR2 YYEEEE. CDR3 size: 14 residues. V lost 0 bases to trimming and J lost 1 base, with 8 bases between them. Combining the CDR3 with reference TRBV5-6 and TRBJ2-7 gives the whole variable domain DAGVTQSPTHLIKTRGQQVTLRCSPKSGHDTVSWYQQALGQGPQFIFQYYEEEERQRGNFPDRFSGHQFPNYSSELNVNALLLGDSALYLCASSLDRDSYEQYFGPGTRLTVT.